This TCR beta chain was sequenced for a study of T-cell memory formation after mild COVID-19 listed by TCRdb under 2021. As for the study more broadly: TCR sequence clusters from the two donors were largely donor specific. T-cell clones expanding and contracting after mild COVID-19 in a couple of donors were tracked by longitudinal TCRalpha and TCRbeta repertoire sequencing. Two young, previously healthy adult volunteers made up the cohort, one male and one female. Here is what the overall study found, with its caveats: From day 15 to 85, contracting clones showed balanced CD4/CD8 phenotypes, whereas a second wave of clones that expanded from day 15 to 37 leaned towards CD4+. Only two mild cases were covered by the study, and larger cohorts that include severe cases with pre-infection samples were considered necessary. The detection of some responding clones in pre-infection memory suggests that pre-existing cross-reactive memory T cells joined the SARS-CoV-2 response. Contracting CD4+ clones were located mainly in the CM and EM memory subsets, whereas CD8+ clones were found to be enriched in EMRA. SARS-CoV-2 specificity was not confirmed for the second-wave clones peaking on day 37.

Ficoll-Paque density gradient centrifugation was used to isolate PBMCs. Sequencing was carried out with an Illumina NovaSeq 6000. cDNA libraries for TCRalpha and TCRbeta were prepared by 5'RACE using constant-segment primers, with sample barcodes and unique molecular identifiers added. RNA was extracted from every sample with Trizol reagent. Library amplification was performed in two PCR steps, and a second sample barcode and Illumina TruSeq adapters were introduced in the second step. Libraries were sequenced on an Illumina NovaSeq with 2 x 150 bp paired-end reads. As for the original processing: The reads were demultiplexed and collapsed into UMI-guided consensus sequences using migec v1.2.7. Using mixcr v2.1.11, the UMI consensuses were aligned to TRA and TRB V and J templates and assembled into clonotypes. A clonotype was counted as expanded or contracted only when both edgeR and NoisET called the clonotype significant, with the noise models trained on biological replicates. For edgeR calls, the cutoffs were a false discovery rate-adjusted p below 0.01 and a log2 fold-change threshold of 1. As an exploratory analysis of dynamics, max-normalized trajectories of the 1000 most abundant clonotypes were examined by PCA with hierarchical clustering. Separately sequenced CD4+ and CD8+ repertoires were used to assign the CD4 or CD8 phenotype of responding clones. TCRdb reran the public reads through fastp at Q25 and MiXCR, keeping productive beta chains. Every entry covers one CDR3 protein and lists the most common genes and DNA from its rows. TCRdb, not the authors, supplied the V and J calls. For this sample the table gives around 200,000 distinct CDR3 sequences, of which roughly a tenth were detected only once. The ten top clones hold approximately 3% of the sample.

As to this clonotype: The antigen it binds to is not known. Base qualities are not at hand, and no much larger clone is one base apart.

According to the germline V gene (reference sequence), CDR1 reads SEHNR and CDR2 reads FQNEAQ. Measured from the cysteine to the phenylalanine, the CDR3 is 15 residues long. Kept here is only the CDR3 DNA, which spans 45 bases and is read in frame from base 1. A distance of 12 bases separates the germline ends of V and J, which lose 5 bases and 0 bases respectively. The clonotype was recovered from a man between 18 and 29 years old who had mild COVID-19 (a few samples of this study predate the infection). The sample titles of this study are shuffled in the database, so cell type and time point are left out; the donor was told from shared clones. Specimen: PBMCs or a T cell subset sorted from them (not recorded which). This receptor chain uses TRBV7-9 and TRBJ2-3, with a weak D call of TRBD2 (6 bases match). The CDR3 protein is CASSTMGGSTDTQYF. Here is the DNA: TGTGCCAGCAGCACCATGGGGGGTAGCACAGATACGCAGTATTTT.